This TCR beta chain was profiled in a study of cytomegalovirus exposure and HLA in healthy donors. Turning to this clone: Its cognate antigen is unknown.

CDR3 length: 16 residues. The V gene lost 4 bases and the J gene lost 4 bases, with 17 bases spanning the gap. The germline V gene encodes CDR1 SEHNR and CDR2 FQNEAQ (reference sequence). Study findings and constraints: Highly shared sequence variants in one cluster were likely a sequencing artifact.

PCR was performed using 60 Vbeta and 13 Jbeta primers. In the authors' methods: Some 12 million shared chains were among the roughly 80 million unique TCR beta chains that a later analysis counted. Method: immunoSEQ multiplex PCR; TCRdb's copy keeps in-frame clones and lacks some. V, J and clone size are taken as reported in that table, and D and trimming were inferred from the DNA itself. The profile shows about 160,000 clones, approximately 81% of them singletons. The genes are TRBV7-9 and TRBJ1-5, with D maybe TRBD1 (6 bases). This clonotype was obtained from a man between 18 and 29 years old in good health and CMV-seronegative. The sequencing input was PBMCs. CDR3 DNA sequence: TGTGCCAGCAGCTCTTACAGGGTCGGCTCAAATCAGCCCCAGCATTTT. Its translation: CASSSYRVGSNQPQHF.